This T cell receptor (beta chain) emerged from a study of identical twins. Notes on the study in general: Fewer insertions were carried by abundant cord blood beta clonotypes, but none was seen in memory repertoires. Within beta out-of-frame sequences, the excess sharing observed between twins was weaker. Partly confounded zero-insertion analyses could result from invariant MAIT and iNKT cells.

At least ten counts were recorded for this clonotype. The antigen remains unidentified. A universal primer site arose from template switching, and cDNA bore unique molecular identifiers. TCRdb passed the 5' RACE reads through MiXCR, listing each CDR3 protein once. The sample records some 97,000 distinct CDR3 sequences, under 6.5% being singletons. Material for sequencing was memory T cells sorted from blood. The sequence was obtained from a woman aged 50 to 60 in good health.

This CDR3 reads CASSVVGASNTEAFF. Written as DNA, the CDR3 is TGTGCCAGCAGCGTCGTAGGGGCTTCGAACACTGAAGCTTTCTTT. The chain is built from TRBV3-1 and TRBJ1-1, with a weak D call TRBD1 (5 bases). Germline CDR1 reads LGHDT; CDR2 reads YNNKEL (reference sequence). This CDR3 is built from 15 residues. Trimming shortened V by 5 bases and J by 1 base, and 14 bases separated the two germline ends.